This is a list of T cell receptor beta chains from one sample in a study of vaccination and CD4 T cells after COVID-19. TCRdb ran MiXCR on the PCR reads and lists one entry per CDR3 protein. This table holds about 14,000 distinct CDR3 sequences, around two fifths found once. These receptors lack a known antigen. Sequenced material: CD4+ T cells from blood, cultured in vitro. These receptors were obtained from a human donor who had recovered from COVID-19. Each CDR3 is given with its conserved first and last residue. The D gene is left open where the match is weak. Where a row states a size, it is once, few, many or the class of an expanded clone; other rows omit it.

-	TRBV28	few	TRBJ1-6	CASRGPRNSPLHF	TGTGCCAGCAGAGGACCGAGGAATTCACCCCTCCACTTT
-	TRBV10-3	-	TRBJ1-3	CAIRGYSCRSGNTIYF	TGTGCCATCAGGGGTTACAGTTGTAGATCTGGAAACACCATATATTTT
TRBD2	TRBV7-9	-	TRBJ2-2	CASSLELGRGSGELFF	TGTGCCAGCAGCTTAGAGTTGGGGCGCGGGAGCGGGGAGCTGTTTTTT
TRBD2	TRBV20-1	-	TRBJ2-1	CSVLYSGTSSYNEQFF	TGCAGCGTACTATATAGCGGGACGAGCTCCTACAATGAGCAGTTCTTC
-	TRBV30	few	TRBJ2-5	CAWSAPPRETQYF	TGTGCCTGGAGTGCCCCTCCGCGAGAGACCCAGTACTTC
-	TRBV10-3	-	TRBJ2-7	CAISASFGNEQYF	TGTGCCATCAGTGCGTCTTTCGGGAACGAGCAGTACTTC
-	TRBV7-9	-	TRBJ2-5	CASSLGYSFGGSSTSETQYF	TGTGCCAGCAGCTTAGGGTATTCCTTCGGGGGATCGTCCACCAGTGAGACCCAGTACTTC
TRBD2	TRBV24-1	-	TRBJ2-3	CATSDLSGSKSDTQYF	TGTGCCACCAGTGATCTGAGCGGGAGTAAATCGGATACGCAGTATTTT
-	TRBV27	few	TRBJ2-7	CASRALRDSSYEQYF	TGTGCCAGCAGAGCCTTGCGGGACAGCTCCTACGAGCAGTACTTC
-	TRBV28	few	TRBJ1-1	CASSLPGSGENTEAFF	TGTGCCAGCAGTTTACCCGGGTCGGGAGAGAACACTGAAGCTTTCTTT
-	TRBV6-5	-	TRBJ2-3	CASSYRTGYTQYF	TGTGCCAGCAGTTACAGAACGGGCTATACGCAGTATTTT
-	TRBV20-1	few	TRBJ2-1	CSALDSYNEQFF	TGCAGTGCCCTGGACAGCTACAATGAGCAGTTCTTC
-	TRBV28	once	TRBJ2-4	CASSLSENIQYF	TGTGCCAGCAGTTTATCAGAAAACATTCAGTACTTC
-	TRBV11-2	-	TRBJ2-7	CASSSTRERHYEQYF	TGTGCCAGCAGCTCCACCCGGGAGCGACACTACGAGCAGTACTTC
-	TRBV27	-	TRBJ1-1	CASSFTRGGKMNTEAFF	TGTGCCAGCAGTTTCACTCGGGGGGGCAAGATGAACACTGAAGCTTTCTTT
TRBD1	TRBV30	-	TRBJ1-4	CAWSVQGSNRVFF	TGTGCCTGGAGTGTACAGGGGTCGAATAGAGTGTTTTTT
-	TRBV23-1	few	TRBJ1-1	CASSPHGQSEAFF	TGCGCCAGCAGTCCTCATGGACAGTCTGAAGCTTTCTTT
-	TRBV20-1	-	TRBJ2-7	CSARPANSYEQYF	TGCAGTGCTAGGCCAGCAAACTCCTACGAGCAGTACTTC
-	TRBV30	-	TRBJ2-7	CAWTVREQYF	TGTGCCTGGACCGTACGCGAGCAGTACTTC
-	TRBV30	-	TRBJ1-1	CAWRLTQTPEAFF	TGTGCCTGGAGGCTCACTCAGACTCCCGAAGCTTTCTTT
-	TRBV28	few	TRBJ1-5	CASSRGNQPQHF	TGTGCCAGCAGTCGGGGCAATCAGCCCCAGCATTTT
-	TRBV11-2	-	TRBJ1-5	CASSALSGSNQPQHF	TGTGCCAGCAGCGCACTCTCCGGGTCCAATCAGCCCCAGCATTTT
TRBD1	TRBV2	-	TRBJ2-7	CASSRPGTGYGEQYF	TGTGCCAGCAGTCGTCCCGGGACAGGGTACGGCGAGCAGTACTTC
-	TRBV18	-	TRBJ1-5	CASSPGQNQPQHF	TGTGCCAGCTCACCAGGGCAGAATCAGCCCCAGCATTTT
-	TRBV29-1	-	TRBJ1-2	CSAEEGYGYTF	TGCAGCGCCGAGGAGGGGTACGGCTACACCTTC
-	TRBV9	-	TRBJ1-1	CASSATADTEAFF	TGTGCCAGCAGCGCCACGGCGGACACTGAAGCTTTCTTT
TRBD2	TRBV5-1	-	TRBJ2-5	CASSLGAGVGIQETQYF	TGCGCCAGCAGCTTGGGAGCGGGGGTGGGCATTCAAGAGACCCAGTACTTC
TRBD2	TRBV4-3	-	TRBJ2-7	CASSQTSGSLYEQYF	TGCGCCAGCAGCCAAACTAGCGGGAGCCTCTACGAGCAGTACTTC
-	TRBV20-1	few	TRBJ2-2	CSARGAGTTGELFF	TGCAGTGCTAGAGGGGCGGGGACGACCGGGGAGCTGTTTTTT
-	TRBV2	-	TRBJ2-5	CASRGAWTDLTQYF	TGTGCCAGCAGGGGAGCTTGGACAGATTTGACCCAGTACTTC
-	TRBV20-1	-	TRBJ2-1	CSAGDYNEQFF	TGCAGTGCTGGTGACTACAATGAGCAGTTCTTC
-	TRBV5-1	-	TRBJ2-3	CASSRDSSSQDTQYF	TGCGCCAGCAGCCGAGACAGTTCCTCGCAGGATACGCAGTATTTT
-	TRBV20-1	few	TRBJ1-1	CSARDVSEAFF	TGCAGTGCTAGAGATGTATCGGAAGCTTTCTTT
-	TRBV6-1	-	TRBJ1-2	CASREGVGGIYGYTF	TGTGCCAGCAGAGAGGGGGTGGGGGGGATCTATGGCTACACCTTC
TRBD2	TRBV7-9	-	TRBJ2-3	CASSLSVGGGSWFRDTQYF	TGTGCCAGCAGCTTATCGGTCGGGGGGGGATCTTGGTTTCGTGATACGCAGTATTTT
-	TRBV28	-	TRBJ2-7	CASIGNSDEQYF	TGTGCCAGCATAGGCAATAGCGACGAGCAGTACTTC